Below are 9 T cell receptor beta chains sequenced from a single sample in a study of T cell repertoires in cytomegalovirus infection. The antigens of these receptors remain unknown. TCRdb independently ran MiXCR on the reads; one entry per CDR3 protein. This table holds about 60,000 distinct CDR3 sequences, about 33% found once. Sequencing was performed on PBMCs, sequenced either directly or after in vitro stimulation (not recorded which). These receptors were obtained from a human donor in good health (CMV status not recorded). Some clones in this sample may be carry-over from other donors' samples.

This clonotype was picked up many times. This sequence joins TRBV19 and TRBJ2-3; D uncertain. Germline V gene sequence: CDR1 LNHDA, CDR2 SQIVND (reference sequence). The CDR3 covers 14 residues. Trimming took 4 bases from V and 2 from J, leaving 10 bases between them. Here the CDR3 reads CASSRHGPTDTQYF. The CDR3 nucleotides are TGTGCCAGTAGTAGGCATGGGCCCACAGATACGCAGTATTTT. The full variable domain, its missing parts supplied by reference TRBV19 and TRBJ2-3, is DGGITQSPKYLFRKEGQNVTLSCEQNLNHDAMYWYRQDPGQGLRLIYYSQIVNDFQKGDIAEGYSVSREKKESFPLTVTSAQKNPTAFYLCASSRHGPTDTQYFGPGTRLTVL.

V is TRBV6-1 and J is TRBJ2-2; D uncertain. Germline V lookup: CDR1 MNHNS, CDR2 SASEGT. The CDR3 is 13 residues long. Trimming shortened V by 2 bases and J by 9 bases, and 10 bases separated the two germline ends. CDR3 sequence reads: CASSERAPRELFF. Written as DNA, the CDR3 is TGTGCCAGCAGTGAAAGGGCACCCAGGGAGCTGTTTTTT.

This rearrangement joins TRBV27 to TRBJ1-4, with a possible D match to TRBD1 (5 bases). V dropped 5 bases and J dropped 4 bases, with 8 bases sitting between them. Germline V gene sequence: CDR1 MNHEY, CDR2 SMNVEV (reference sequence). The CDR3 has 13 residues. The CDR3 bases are TGTGCCAGCAGTCTGGGACGTAATGAAAAACTGTTTTTT. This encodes CASSLGRNEKLFF.

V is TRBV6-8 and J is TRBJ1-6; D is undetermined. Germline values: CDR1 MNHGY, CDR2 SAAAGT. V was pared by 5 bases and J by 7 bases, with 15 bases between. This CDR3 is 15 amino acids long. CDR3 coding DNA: TGTGCCAGCAGTCGGCCGCACGGATACAATTCACCCCTCCACTTT. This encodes CASSRPHGYNSPLHF.

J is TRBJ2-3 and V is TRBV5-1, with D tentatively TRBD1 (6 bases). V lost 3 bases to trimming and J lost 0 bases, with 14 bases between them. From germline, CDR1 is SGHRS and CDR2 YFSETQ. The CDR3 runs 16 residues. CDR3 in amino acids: CASSSSWTASTDTQYF. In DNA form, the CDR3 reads TGCGCCAGCAGCTCCTCCTGGACAGCTAGCACAGATACGCAGTATTTT.

The CDR3 region has the DNA TGTGCCAGCAGCTTTCCGGGGCAGAATTCACCCCTCCACTTT. Protein: CASSFPGQNSPLHF. This chain joins TRBV7-9 and TRBJ1-6; D possibly corresponds to TRBD1 (5 bases). CDR3 size: 14 residues. From germline, CDR1 is SEHNR and CDR2 FQNEAQ (reference sequence). Trimming removed 3 bases at V and 7 bases at J, with 10 bases between.

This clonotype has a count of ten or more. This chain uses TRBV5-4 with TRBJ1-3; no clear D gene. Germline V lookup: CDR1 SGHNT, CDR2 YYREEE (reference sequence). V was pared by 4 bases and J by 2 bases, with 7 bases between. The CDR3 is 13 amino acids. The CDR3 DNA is TGTGCCAGCAGCCAACAAACTGGAAACACCATATATTTT. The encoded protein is CASSQQTGNTIYF.

CDR3 bases: TGTGCCAGCAGCGATACAGGGGGGACAACTAATGAAAAACTGTTTTTT. Encoded protein: CASSDTGGTTNEKLFF. This chain connects TRBV7-9 to TRBJ1-4; 8 bases line up with TRBD1. The germline gives CDR1 SEHNR, CDR2 FQNEAQ (reference sequence). V lost 5 bases to trimming and J lost 0 bases; unmatched junction nucleotides: 5. The CDR3 is 16 residues long.

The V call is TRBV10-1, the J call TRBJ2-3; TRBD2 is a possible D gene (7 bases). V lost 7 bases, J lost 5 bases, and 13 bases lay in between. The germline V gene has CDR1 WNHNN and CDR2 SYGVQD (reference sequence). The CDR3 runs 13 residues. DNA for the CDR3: TGCGCCAGCACGGCGGGGGCGGGAGATACGCAGTATTTT. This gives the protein CASTAGAGDTQYF.